This is a list of T cell receptor beta chains from one sample in a study of Graves' ophthalmopathy and Graves' hyperthyroidism. One entry per CDR3 protein results from TCRdb running MiXCR on the multiplex PCR reads. The profile shows hundreds of thousands of distinct CDR3 sequences, approximately 15% of them singletons. The sequenced material came from blood. The receptors were gathered from a woman under 40 with Graves' ophthalmopathy. The CDR3 runs from the conserved cysteine through the conserved F or W. D genes are given only for firm matches. Not every row has a clone size; where given, it reads once, few, many or a size class.

V: TRBV27; size: many; J: TRBJ1-2; D: TRBD1; length: 15; CDR3: CASSLQGRGHGGYTF; DNA: TGTGCCAGCAGTTTACAAGGCAGGGGGCATGGGGGCTACACCTTC
V: TRBV6-5; size: many; J: TRBJ2-5; D: NA; length: 14; CDR3: CASSYRMAKETQYF; DNA: TGTGCCAGCAGTTATCGTATGGCAAAAGAGACCCAGTACTTC
V: TRBV11-2; size: many; J: TRBJ1-2; D: NA; length: 16; CDR3: CASSPGSGRVDYGYTF; DNA: TGTGCCAGCAGCCCGGGGTCAGGGAGAGTCGACTATGGCTACACCTTC
V: TRBV27; size: many; J: TRBJ2-7; D: TRBD2; length: 15; CDR3: CASSSTSGRAYEQYF; DNA: TGTGCCAGCAGTTCCACTAGCGGGAGGGCCTACGAGCAGTACTTC
V: TRBV6-5; size: few; J: TRBJ1-1; D: NA; length: 14; CDR3: CASSYSGQGSWTFF; DNA: TGTGCCAGCAGTTACTCGGGACAAGGATCGTGGACTTTCTTT
V: TRBV19; size: NA; J: TRBJ1-2; D: TRBD1; length: 16; CDR3: CASSIQGADNWYGYTF; DNA: TGTGCCAGTAGTATCCAGGGGGCCGATAACTGGTATGGCTACACCTTC
V: TRBV6-5; size: many; J: TRBJ2-2; D: TRBD1; length: 15; CDR3: CASSSDRENTGELFF; DNA: TGTGCCAGCAGTTCGGACAGGGAGAACACCGGGGAGCTGTTTTTT
V: TRBV5-1; size: many; J: TRBJ1-1; D: TRBD1; length: 14; CDR3: CASGTGVQNTEAFF; DNA: TGCGCCAGCGGGACAGGGGTGCAGAACACTGAAGCTTTCTTT
V: TRBV2; size: many; J: TRBJ1-5; D: TRBD1; length: 15; CDR3: CASSPGTGNNQPQHF; DNA: TGTGCCAGCAGTCCCGGGACAGGGAACAATCAGCCCCAGCATTTT
V: TRBV7-6; size: few; J: TRBJ2-5; D: NA; length: 14; CDR3: CASSLTVPLQGIHF; DNA: TGTGCCAGCAGCTTAACCGTTCCCCTCCAGGGGATCCACTTC
V: TRBV6-5; size: many; J: TRBJ2-7; D: NA; length: 14; CDR3: CASSYSSGAYEQYF; DNA: TGTGCCAGCAGTTACTCGTCAGGGGCCTACGAGCAGTACTTC
V: TRBV6-5; size: many; J: TRBJ2-7; D: TRBD2; length: 13; CDR3: CATSRSGVTEQYF; DNA: TGTGCCACCTCAAGGAGCGGGGTTACCGAGCAGTACTTC
V: TRBV12-3/TRBV12-4; size: NA; J: TRBJ2-5; D: NA; length: 16; CDR3: CASSLMGGRSRETQYF; DNA: TGTGCCAGCAGTTTAATGGGGGGCCGATCTCGGGAGACCCAGTACTTC
V: TRBV20-1; size: many; J: TRBJ2-7; D: NA; length: 13; CDR3: CSAKAQSAYEQYF; DNA: TGCAGTGCTAAGGCTCAGTCCGCCTACGAGCAGTACTTC
V: TRBV6-1; size: many; J: TRBJ1-5; D: NA; length: 14; CDR3: CASRWTQSNQPQHF; DNA: TGTGCCAGCAGGTGGACACAATCAAATCAGCCCCAGCATTTT
V: TRBV12-3/TRBV12-4; size: many; J: TRBJ1-1; D: NA; length: 12; CDR3: CASSQGWTEAFF; DNA: TGTGCCAGCAGCCAGGGTTGGACTGAAGCTTTCTTT
V: TRBV6-1; size: many; J: TRBJ2-6; D: TRBD2; length: 16; CDR3: CASSTSGGSGANVLTF; DNA: TGTGCCAGCAGCACTAGCGGGGGCTCTGGGGCCAACGTCCTGACTTTC
V: TRBV6-1; size: many; J: TRBJ2-3; D: TRBD2; length: 16; CDR3: CASSEDIAGPTDTQYF; DNA: TGTGCCAGCAGTGAAGATATAGCGGGGCCCACAGATACGCAGTATTTT
V: TRBV2; size: many; J: TRBJ1-1; D: NA; length: 11; CDR3: CASNRLSEAFF; DNA: TGTGCCAGCAACAGGTTGAGTGAAGCTTTCTTT
V: TRBV6-2/TRBV6-3; size: many; J: TRBJ2-1; D: NA; length: 12; CDR3: CASSPREYEQFF; DNA: TGTGCCAGCAGTCCCAGGGAATATGAGCAGTTCTTC